A single TCR beta chain is shown here with its context. This entry belongs to a study of blood T cell repertoires in COVID-19. Study-wide background: PBMCs, B-cell-depleted T cells, or T cells were the source of the cDNA or gDNA that made up the material.

Measured with immunoSEQ multiplex PCR; TCRdb has only the in-frame clones, and not every one. The sample gives approximately 250,000 clones, around 80% of which show up once; around 3.9% is in the top ten. Everyone who took part was roughly 18 to 89 years old, and they came from 20 to 25 US areas. V lost 6 bases, J lost 6 bases, and 14 bases stayed unmatched. Germline loops: CDR1 SGHAT, CDR2 FQNNGV. The CDR3 runs 17 residues. The sequence derives from a man aged 30 to 39 with acute COVID-19. Sequences were obtained from PBMCs or T cells enriched from blood (not recorded which). V is TRBV11-2 and J is TRBJ2-2, with 9 bases that match TRBD1. CDR3 DNA: TGTGCCAGCAGACCGGGACAGGGTGAACTTTTTTCCGGGGAGCTGTTTTTT. Protein product: CASRPGQGELFSGELFF.